A selection of T cell receptor beta chains follows, all from one sample in a study of CD8+ T cells in alopecia areata. Clones were read by immunoSEQ multiplex PCR, and TCRdb kept only the in-frame ones, dropping some. The table records approximately 30,000 clones, about two thirds of them present only once. The sequenced sample was NKG2D-high CD8+ T cells sorted from blood. The source of these receptors is a human donor with alopecia areata. The CDR3 runs from the conserved cysteine through the conserved F or W. The D gene is left open where the match is weak. Size is stated for part of the rows, as once, few or many counts, or as a class when the clone is expanded.

>.|12|TRBJ2-3|TRBV6-6|.
CASSYSSDTQYF
TGTGCCAGCAGTTACTCTTCAGATACGCAGTATTTT
>TRBD2|13|TRBJ2-7|TRBV29-1|.
CSVPGGPSYEQYF
TGCAGCGTTCCGGGGGGGCCTTCCTACGAGCAGTACTTC
>TRBD1|16|TRBJ1-1|TRBV10-3|once
CAISHPPGQGKTEAFF
TGTGCCATCAGCCACCCCCCGGGACAGGGAAAGACTGAAGCTTTCTTT
>TRBD2|13|TRBJ2-5|TRBV30|.
CAWDAGGWETQYF
TGTGCCTGGGATGCGGGGGGCTGGGAGACCCAGTACTTC
>.|14|TRBJ2-7|TRBV5-1|.
CASSLVDGSYEQYF
TGCGCCAGCAGCCTAGTAGACGGTTCCTACGAGCAGTACTTC
>.|16|TRBJ2-1|TRBV4-3|few
CASSQDWGAMYNEQFF
TGCGCCAGCAGCCAAGATTGGGGGGCTATGTACAATGAGCAGTTCTTC
>.|12|TRBJ1-1|TRBV29-1|.
CSVELADTEAFF
TGCAGCGTTGAGCTGGCGGATACTGAAGCTTTCTTT
>.|13|TRBJ2-1|TRBV29-1|.
CSVDRQLVSEQFF
TGCAGCGTTGACCGACAACTAGTTAGTGAGCAGTTCTTC
>.|15|TRBJ2-1|TRBV5-6|few
CASSLAPSTGNEQFF
TGTGCCAGCAGCTTGGCCCCCTCGACGGGAAATGAGCAGTTCTTC
>.|14|TRBJ2-1|TRBV28|few
CASSDPDYYNEQFF
TGTGCCAGCAGTGACCCGGATTACTACAATGAGCAGTTCTTC
>.|18|TRBJ2-2|TRBV5-1|.
CASSPGTGGPRSTGELFF
TGCGCCAGCAGTCCAGGAACGGGCGGGCCACGATCCACCGGGGAGCTGTTTTTT
>.|16|TRBJ2-3|TRBV27|.
CASSLSRGQNTDTQYF
TGTGCCAGCAGTTTATCACGGGGGCAGAACACAGATACGCAGTATTTT
>.|13|TRBJ2-2|TRBV29-1|few
CSVELPPTGELFF
TGCAGCGTTGAATTGCCGCCCACCGGGGAGCTGTTTTTT
>.|14|TRBJ2-7|TRBV5-4|.
CASSSLGSTYEQYF
TGTGCCAGCAGCTCGTTAGGGTCGACCTACGAGCAGTACTTC
>.|18|TRBJ2-1|TRBV6-1|.
CASSEGVSYEYSYNEQFF
TGTGCCAGCAGTGAAGGGGTTAGTTATGAATACTCCTACAATGAGCAGTTCTTC
>.|14|TRBJ1-1|TRBV30|.
CAWSVTALNTEAFF
TGTGCCTGGAGTGTAACAGCCTTGAACACTGAAGCTTTCTTT
>.|14|TRBJ2-3|TRBV6-5|.
CASSYPDGTDTQYF
TGTGCCAGCAGTTATCCGGACGGAACAGATACGCAGTATTTT
>TRBD2|16|TRBJ2-7|TRBV5-6|.
CASSLLPSGSNYEQYF
TGTGCCAGCAGCTTATTGCCCAGCGGGAGTAACTACGAGCAGTACTTC
>.|17|TRBJ1-5|TRBV28|.
CASSSPQGRVVEQPQHF
TGTGCCAGCAGTTCGCCCCAGGGCAGGGTGGTGGAACAGCCCCAGCATTTT
>.|14|TRBJ2-3|TRBV7-9|few
CASSLDHVGDTQYF
TGTGCCAGCAGCTTAGATCACGTGGGAGATACGCAGTATTTT
>TRBD2|15|TRBJ2-1|TRBV2|.
CASSDGTSGYDEQFF
TGTGCCAGCAGTGACGGTACTAGCGGGTACGATGAGCAGTTCTTC
>.|17|TRBJ2-2|TRBV7-9|.
CASSTNRDFQGDGELFF
TGTGCCAGCAGCACTAATCGGGACTTCCAAGGGGACGGGGAGCTGTTTTTT
>.|11|TRBJ1-1|TRBV7-9|.
CASSSESAAFF
TGTGCCAGCAGCTCAGAATCGGCGGCTTTCTTT
>.|13|TRBJ2-7|TRBV27|.
CASSWAESYEQYF
TGTGCCAGCAGTTGGGCAGAATCCTACGAGCAGTACTTC
>.|14|TRBJ2-2|TRBV29-1|.
CSAAGTDNTGELFF
TGCAGCGCTGCCGGGACCGACAACACCGGGGAGCTGTTTTTT
>.|15|TRBJ1-5|TRBV19|.
CASSIVGYSNQPQHF
TGTGCCAGTAGTATTGTCGGATATAGCAATCAGCCCCAGCATTTT
>.|13|TRBJ2-2|TRBV19|.
CASTDTNTGELFF
TGTGCCAGTACAGATACGAACACCGGGGAGCTGTTTTTT
>.|11|TRBJ2-5|TRBV7-9|.
CASSLGQTQYF
TGTGCCAGCAGCTTAGGTCAGACCCAGTACTTC
>.|15|TRBJ2-2|TRBV29-1|.
CSVEDGQGRTGELFF
TGCAGCGTTGAAGACGGTCAGGGTCGCACCGGGGAGCTGTTTTTT
>.|14|TRBJ2-5|TRBV5-1|.
CASSLERPQETQYF
TGCGCCAGCAGCTTGGAAAGGCCGCAAGAGACCCAGTACTTC
>.|12|TRBJ2-7|TRBV7-8|.
CASSFLGFEQYF
TGTGCCAGCAGCTTCCTCGGGTTCGAGCAGTACTTC
>.|15|TRBJ2-7|TRBV29-1|few
CSVEGGGGASYEQYF
TGCAGCGTTGAAGGGGGAGGGGGCGCCTCCTACGAGCAGTACTTC
>TRBD2|12|TRBJ2-1|TRBV29-1|few
CSVGYGGDEQFF
TGCAGCGTGGGGTATGGGGGGGATGAGCAGTTCTTC
>.|16|TRBJ1-2|TRBV28|.
CASSLGEGIFLSGGTF
TGTGCCAGCAGTTTAGGGGAGGGGATTTTTTTGTCGGGCGGCACCTTC
>TRBD2|17|TRBJ2-2|TRBV5-1|.
CASSLERREHLAGELFF
TGCGCCAGCAGCTTGGAGAGGCGGGAGCATTTGGCCGGGGAGCTGTTTTTT
>TRBD2|15|TRBJ2-3|TRBV4-1|.
CASSRVRGRADTQYF
TGCGCCAGCAGCCGTGTGAGAGGGAGGGCAGATACGCAGTATTTT
>.|13|TRBJ2-7|TRBV7-9|.
CASSSPLTYEQYF
TGTGCCAGCAGCTCTCCATTAACCTACGAGCAGTACTTC
>.|12|TRBJ2-1|TRBV5-4|.
CASSLHKNEQFF
TGTGCCAGCAGCTTGCACAAGAATGAGCAGTTCTTC
>.|15|TRBJ2-2|TRBV15|few
CATSREQGNTGELFF
TGTGCCACCAGCAGAGAACAAGGGAACACCGGGGAGCTGTTTTTT
>.|17|TRBJ2-1|TRBV4-2|.
CASSQPSGLADYNEQFF
TGTGCCAGCAGCCAACCATCGGGACTTGCGGACTACAATGAGCAGTTCTTC
>.|14|TRBJ2-7|TRBV29-1|.
CSVGSGHEGSEQYF
TGCAGCGTTGGATCAGGGCACGAAGGCTCCGAGCAGTACTTC
>.|13|TRBJ1-1|TRBV13|.
CASTRGANTEAFF
TGTGCCAGCACGCGGGGGGCGAACACTGAAGCTTTCTTT
>.|10|TRBJ2-7|TRBV5-8|.
CASSSYEQYF
TGTGCCAGCAGCAGCTACGAGCAGTACTTC
>.|15|TRBJ2-7|TRBV7-9|few
CASSLVTGFSYEQYF
TGTGCCAGCAGCTTAGTAACAGGCTTTTCCTACGAGCAGTACTTC
>TRBD1|16|TRBJ1-2|TRBV28|.
CASSSSLTGGLLGYTF
TGTGCCAGCAGTTCCTCTTTGACAGGGGGATTACTCGGCTACACCTTC
>TRBD2|15|TRBJ2-1|TRBV6-1|.
CASSVLAFSYNEQFF
TGTGCCAGCAGTGTACTAGCGTTCTCCTACAATGAGCAGTTCTTC
>.|12|TRBJ1-2|TRBV25-1|.
CASSEGDYGYTF
TGTGCCAGCAGTGAAGGGGACTATGGCTACACCTTC
>.|11|TRBJ2-7|TRBV7-2|.
CASSFTYEQYF
TGTGCCAGCAGCTTTACGTACGAGCAGTACTTC